This entry lists 20 T cell receptor beta chains sequenced from one sample in a study of graft-versus-host responses after intestinal transplantation (dated by TCRdb to the early 2020s). Their antigens remain unidentified. In the paper's terms, the time point label means: cells obtained before transplantation from donor or recipient. Library method: the immunoSEQ multiplex PCR assay. TCRdb stores this immuneACCESS table with in-frame sequences only. Part of the clones is absent; in the studies checked, under half of the shortfall reflects unresolved V genes, and no reason is known for the rest. This sample comprises about 88,000 clones, more than 85% of them detected only once. The top ten hold 0.3% to 0.35% of the sample. Sample: unstimulated CD4+ T cells sorted from spleen or lymph node cells, taken before transplant. Receptor source: a human donor who was the organ donor for an intestinal transplant.

The chain uses TRBV7-9 and TRBJ2-7, with D possibly TRBD2 on 5 matching bases. The ends were cut back, 6 bases at V and 2 bases at J, with 17 bases in the middle. The germline V gene encodes CDR1 SEHNR and CDR2 FQNEAQ (reference sequence). This CDR3 spans 15 amino acids. The CDR3 DNA follows: TGTGCCAGCAGTCCCGGAGGCGGGTTTGCCTACGAGCAGTACTTC. Protein product: CASSPGGGFAYEQYF.

This sequence joins TRBV5-4 and TRBJ1-4, with D perhaps matching TRBD1 (5 bases). Per germline, CDR1 SGHNT and CDR2 YYREEE (reference sequence). The CDR3 has 15 residues. Trimming took off 4 bases at V and 7 bases at J, with 17 bases between the two ends. CDR3 in DNA: TGTGCCAGCAGCCCAGGGAGGGTAGCGGGTGAAAAACTGTTTTTT. Protein product: CASSPGRVAGEKLFF.

The chain has TRBV14 and TRBJ1-4, with no clear D. Trimming removed 5 bases at V and 0 bases at J, with 10 bases between. This CDR3 is 15 amino acids long. Looked up from germline, CDR1 is SGHDN and CDR2 is FVKESK. CDR3 sequence reads: CASSAKRTTNEKLFF. The CDR3 nucleotides are TGTGCCAGCAGCGCAAAGAGAACAACTAATGAAAAACTGTTTTTT.

This chain links TRBV6-1 with TRBJ2-1; D possibly corresponds to TRBD1 (6 bases). Germline V gene data show CDR1 as MNHNS and CDR2 as SASEGT. The CDR3 loop spans 14 amino acids. Trimming stripped 7 bases from V and 2 bases from J, with 12 bases between. The CDR3, as DNA: TGTGCCAGCAACATGGGACAAACCTACAATGAGCAGTTCTTC. It encodes CASNMGQTYNEQFF.

The chain carries TRBV7-9 and TRBJ2-3, with 8 bases that match TRBD1. CDR3 length equals 15 residues. The V and J ends lost 3 bases and 1 base, in that order; junction bases with no gene match: 3. Looked up from germline, CDR1 is SEHNR and CDR2 is FQNEAQ (reference sequence). DNA of the CDR3: TGTGCCAGCAGCTTTAGGGGACAGGGCACAGATACGCAGTATTTT. As protein: CASSFRGQGTDTQYF.

The rearrangement uses TRBV5-6 and TRBJ2-7; 8 nucleotides line up with TRBD2. V was pared by 4 bases and J by 6 bases, with 6 bases of the junction left unmatched. The V gene's germline CDR1 is SGHDT and CDR2 YYEEEE. CDR3 size: 13 residues. CDR3 sequence reads: CASSRGGLGEQYF. For the CDR3, the DNA is TGTGCCAGCAGCCGGGGGGGACTGGGCGAGCAGTACTTC. Variable domain in full (rest from reference TRBV5-6 and TRBJ2-7): DAGVTQSPTHLIKTRGQQVTLRCSPKSGHDTVSWYQQALGQGPQFIFQYYEEEERQRGNFPDRFSGHQFPNYSSELNVNALLLGDSALYLCASSRGGLGEQYFGPGTRLTVT.

This chain joins TRBV25-1 and TRBJ2-1, with 12 bases aligning to TRBD2. From germline, CDR1 is MGHDK and CDR2 SYGVNS. The CDR3 runs 18 residues. Trimming cost V 4 bases and J 0 bases; bases outside gene matches: 7. CDR3 in DNA: TGTGCCAGCAGTGTGAGGTCTAGCGGGAGGGGCTCCTACAATGAGCAGTTCTTC. It specifies CASSVRSSGRGSYNEQFF.

The rearrangement links TRBV27 to TRBJ2-3; 8 bases are shared with TRBD1. V lost 4 bases and J lost 2; bases outside the gene matches: 2. Germline V CDR1 and CDR2: MNHEY, SMNVEV (reference sequence). This CDR3 has 14 amino acids. CDR3 region: CASSWDRYTDTQYF. CDR3 bases: TGTGCCAGCAGTTGGGACAGGTACACAGATACGCAGTATTTT.

This chain connects TRBV5-1 to TRBJ1-2; 10 nucleotides align to TRBD1. V lost 4 bases and J lost 2; bases outside the gene matches: 11. CDR1 is SGHRS and CDR2 is YFSETQ in the germline V gene. The CDR3 totals 17 residues. Here the CDR3 DNA reads TGCGCCAGCAGCGAAAAGCGGGACAGGGGCCCCAACTATGGCTACACCTTC. Translating it yields CASSEKRDRGPNYGYTF. The full variable domain, completed using reference TRBV5-1 and TRBJ1-2, is KAGVTQTPRYLIKTRGQQVTLSCSPISGHRSVSWYQQTPGQGLQFLFEYFSETQRNKGNFPGRFSGRQFSNSRSEMNVSTLELGDSALYLCASSEKRDRGPNYGYTFGSGTRLTVV.

The V and J genes are TRBV2 and TRBJ2-7, with D maybe TRBD2 (6 bases). CDR1 is SNHLY, CDR2 FYNNEI, per germline. The CDR3 covers 14 residues. The germline V and J ends were trimmed by 6 bases and 0 bases, with 12 bases remaining between them. The CDR3 is CASRAGTYSYEQYF. The DNA for the CDR3 is TGTGCCAGCAGGGCCGGGACTTACTCCTACGAGCAGTACTTC.

The chain uses TRBV7-2 and TRBJ1-1; no firm D call. The germline V gene encodes CDR1 SGHTA and CDR2 FQGNSA. This CDR3 is 12 amino acids long. The ends were cut back, 2 bases at V and 5 bases at J, with 6 bases in the middle. The DNA of the CDR3 is TGTGCCAGCAGCTTACACGGGACTGAAGCTTTCTTT. As protein: CASSLHGTEAFF.

CDR3: CASSLEHTKETQYF. For the CDR3, the DNA is TGTGCCAGCAGCTTGGAACACACGAAAGAGACCCAGTACTTC. The rearrangement links TRBV5-6 to TRBJ2-5; D not certain. CDR1 and CDR2 (germline): SGHDT, YYEEEE. This CDR3 comprises 14 residues. V dropped 0 bases and J dropped 3 bases, with 9 bases sitting between them.

This chain joins TRBV5-1 and TRBJ2-3, with 8 nucleotides matching TRBD2. This CDR3 is 16 amino acids long. Looked up from germline, CDR1 is SGHRS and CDR2 is YFSETQ. Unmatched junction bases numbered 9, after V lost 1 base and J lost 5 bases. This CDR3 reads CASSLSLRGAGDTQYF. CDR3 nucleotides: TGCGCCAGCAGCTTGTCTTTGCGGGGGGCCGGAGATACGCAGTATTTT. The variable domain in full, with the rest retrieved from reference TRBV5-1 and TRBJ2-3, is KAGVTQTPRYLIKTRGQQVTLSCSPISGHRSVSWYQQTPGQGLQFLFEYFSETQRNKGNFPGRFSGRQFSNSRSEMNVSTLELGDSALYLCASSLSLRGAGDTQYFGPGTRLTVL.

In this sample, this clone turned up a few times. This chain connects TRBV6-5 to TRBJ1-1; a weak D match, TRBD1 (5 bases). V was cut by 1 base and J by 1 base, with 10 bases left in between. Germline CDR1 is MNHEY and CDR2 is SVGAGI. The CDR3 runs to 15 residues. The CDR3 nucleotides read TGTGCCAGCAGTTACTATCGGGGGTGGAACACTGAAGCTTTCTTT. This encodes CASSYYRGWNTEAFF.

V gene TRBV7-3 combines with J gene TRBJ2-1, with 8 bases aligning to TRBD2. This CDR3 has 15 amino acids. The V segment lost 3 bases and the J segment 5 bases; nucleotides outside the gene matches: 6. CDR1 and CDR2 from the germline V gene are SGHTA and FQGTGA. As DNA, the CDR3 is TGTGCCAGCAGCTTGGGACTAGGAGGGAACAATGAGCAGTTCTTC. Amino acid sequence: CASSLGLGGNNEQFF.

CDR3 nucleotides: TGTGCCAGCAGCTTTCGGGGCGGGGGCCGTCAGCCCCAGCATTTT. Residues: CASSFRGGGRQPQHF. The rearrangement uses TRBV5-8 and TRBJ1-5; a weak D match, TRBD1 (6 bases). V gave up 2 bases and J gave up 6 bases, with 15 bases separating them. The CDR3 extends over 15 amino acids. In germline, CDR1 is SGHTS, CDR2 YDEGEE.

The count of this clone is one. The chain couples TRBV2 to TRBJ2-2; 8 bases are shared with TRBD1. CDR3 length: 14 amino acids. J was trimmed by 0 bases and V by 9 bases; bases with no gene match: 3. Germline CDR1 SNHLY, CDR2 FYNNEI. The DNA for the CDR3 is TGTGCCAGGGGGACAGGAGCGAACACCGGGGAGCTGTTTTTT. The encoded protein is CARGTGANTGELFF.

CDR3 loop: CASSPQSSYEQYF. The CDR3 region has the DNA TGTGCCAGCTCACCACAGAGCTCCTACGAGCAGTACTTC. The chain couples TRBV18 to TRBJ2-7, with D hard to call. The CDR3 runs 13 residues. Trimming cost V 1 base and J 0 bases, with 4 bases left between them. Germline CDR1 is KGHSH and CDR2 is LQKENI.

The chain employs TRBV6-4 and TRBJ2-7; D might be TRBD2 (6 bases). V was pared by 10 bases and J by 3 bases, with 16 bases between. This CDR3 spans 13 amino acids. Germline CDR1 MRHNA, CDR2 SNTAGT. The CDR3 loop is CATYGSIGYEQYF. Written as DNA, the CDR3 is TGTGCCACCTACGGGAGTATCGGCTACGAGCAGTACTTC.

This chain uses TRBV11-2 with TRBJ2-7; TRBD1 matches 7 bases. The ends lost 5 bases at V and 1 base at J; junction bases unmatched: 5. CDR3 length: 14 residues. Germline values: CDR1 SGHAT, CDR2 FQNNGV. The DNA for the CDR3 is TGTGCCAGCAGCCTCTGGGACAGATCCTACGAGCAGTACTTC. Its translation: CASSLWDRSYEQYF.